These 28 T cell receptor beta chains came from one sample sequenced in a study of T cells in narcolepsy. Produced via immunoSEQ multiplex PCR; TCRdb's table is partial and in-frame only. This table holds 20,000 to 30,000 clones, 70% to 90% found once. Sequenced material: memory (CD45RA-) CD4+ T cells from blood. These TCRs come from a human donor in good health.

This chain links TRBV6-6 with TRBJ2-7; 8 bases agree with TRBD1. The CDR3 consists of 14 residues. Germline V gene sequence: CDR1 MNHNY, CDR2 SVGAGI (reference sequence). Trimming cost V 5 bases and J 3 bases; bases outside gene matches: 6. CDR3 loop: CASSGGQGSYEQYF. The DNA of the CDR3 is TGTGCCAGCAGTGGCGGACAGGGTAGCTACGAGCAGTACTTC.

This chain connects TRBV7-9 to TRBJ2-7; 8 nucleotides match TRBD1. Germline V CDR1 and CDR2: SEHNR, FQNEAQ (reference sequence). The CDR3 totals 13 residues. J was trimmed by 5 bases and V by 6 bases; bases with no gene match: 6. CDR3 DNA: TGTGCCAGCAGGGCTAACAGGGGGGACGAGCAGTACTTC. This gives the protein CASRANRGDEQYF.

The chain employs TRBV12-5 and TRBJ2-6; TRBD2 might be the D (7 bases). Germline-derived CDR1 and CDR2 are LGHNT and FRNRAP. The CDR3 runs 16 residues. The germline V and J ends were trimmed by 1 base and 2 bases, with 9 bases remaining between them. Written as DNA, the CDR3 is TGTGCTAGTGGTTTGGGGGAGGGGGCTGGGGCCAACGTCCTGACTTTC. Its translation is CASGLGEGAGANVLTF.

The V and J genes are TRBV5-1 and TRBJ2-7; 8 bases map to TRBD2. Germline trimming cut 6 bases from V and 2 bases from J; bases unmatched to any gene: 7. In germline, CDR1 is SGHRS, CDR2 YFSETQ. The CDR3 is 14 residues long. The chain's CDR3 is CASKRGRGAYEQYF. CDR3 DNA sequence: TGCGCCAGCAAACGGGGGCGGGGGGCCTACGAGCAGTACTTC.

This clone was detected a few times. The V gene is TRBV27, the J gene TRBJ1-1, with D perhaps matching TRBD1 (5 bases). Germline V gene sequence: CDR1 MNHEY, CDR2 SMNVEV (reference sequence). Trimming took off 5 bases at V and 9 bases at J, with 13 bases between the two ends. The CDR3 is 12 amino acids. The CDR3 protein is CASSDLGRQAFF. The CDR3 nucleotides are TGTGCCAGCAGTGACCTGGGGCGACAAGCTTTCTTT.

Here the CDR3 DNA reads TGTGCCAGCAGTGTTAGCGGGAGAGAGAGTGAGCAGTTCTTC. Residues: CASSVSGRESEQFF. The J gene is TRBJ2-1, the V gene TRBV28; 9 nucleotides align to TRBD2. V gave up 5 bases and J gave up 9 bases; unmatched junction bases: 8. This CDR3 region has 14 residues. Per germline, CDR1 MDHEN and CDR2 SYDVKM.

This clone has only one observation. In nucleotides, the CDR3 is TGTGCCAGCAGCCGTCGCTACGAGCAGTACTTC. Translation gives CASSRRYEQYF. This rearrangement joins TRBV5-6 to TRBJ2-7, with no clear D. The CDR3 runs 11 residues. Germline CDR1 is SGHDT and CDR2 is YYEEEE. V was trimmed by 4 bases and J by 3 bases, leaving 5 bases between them.

The chain carries TRBV28 and TRBJ1-2, with 8 positions matching TRBD1. V shed 6 bases, J shed 5 bases, and the junction held 8 bases outside the gene matches. The length of the CDR3 is 14 residues. Looked up from germline, CDR1 is MDHEN and CDR2 is SYDVKM. The CDR3 DNA sequence: TGTGCCAGCAGGTCTGGGGACAGGAATTATGGCTACACCTTC. Encoded protein: CASRSGDRNYGYTF.

V and J are TRBV19 and TRBJ2-5; TRBD1 matches 7 bases. Germline-derived CDR1 and CDR2 are LNHDA and SQIVND (reference sequence). The CDR3 consists of 14 residues. After removal of 5 bases from V and 5 bases from J, the junction contained 8 bases not matched to a gene. The CDR3 loop is CASSRQGFGETQYF. DNA for the CDR3: TGTGCCAGTAGTCGACAGGGCTTCGGGGAGACCCAGTACTTC.

This clone was detected only once. V and J are TRBV27 and TRBJ2-4, with D perhaps matching TRBD2 (5 bases). The CDR3 is 14 residues long. The V gene lost 10 bases and the J gene lost 5 bases, with 18 bases spanning the gap. Germline V gives CDR1 MNHEY, CDR2 SMNVEV (reference sequence). CDR3 sequence (DNA): TGTGCCACCTCTACACGGGGATTGGAAAACATTCAGTACTTC. Its translation: CATSTRGLENIQYF.

This chain connects TRBV2 to TRBJ2-5; D might be TRBD1 (6 bases). The V end was cut by 6 bases, the J end by 9 bases, with 23 bases between. CDR1 is SNHLY, CDR2 FYNNEI, per germline. This CDR3 has 15 residues. The CDR3 coding sequence is TGTGCCAGCAGGCCTACCGATTCACAGGGTCAGGCCCAGTACTTC. Translated, it gives CASRPTDSQGQAQYF.

The J gene is TRBJ1-1, the V gene TRBV5-1; perhaps TRBD1 as D (5 bases). V was trimmed by 2 bases and J by 4 bases, leaving 9 bases between them. The germline V gene has CDR1 SGHRS and CDR2 YFSETQ. The CDR3 loop spans 13 amino acids. This CDR3 is CASSFQGATEAFF. CDR3 in DNA: TGCGCCAGCAGCTTTCAGGGAGCCACTGAAGCTTTCTTT.

The rearrangement uses TRBV4-1 and TRBJ1-3; D remains unclear. The CDR3 has 18 amino acids. The germline V gene encodes CDR1 MGHRA and CDR2 YSYEKL. V was trimmed by 0 bases and J by 0 bases, leaving 15 bases between them. Here the CDR3 DNA reads TGCGCCAGCAGCCAAGAGGCGATCGCAGCTTTCTCTGGAAACACCATATATTTT. Encoded protein: CASSQEAIAAFSGNTIYF.

This clone has a single count. The V gene is TRBV19, the J gene TRBJ2-5; the match to TRBD2 covers 7 bases. The CDR3 totals 15 residues. The germline CDR1 and CDR2 sequences are LNHDA and SQIVND (reference sequence). Trimming removed 3 bases from V and 1 base from J; junction bases left unmatched: 5. CDR3 in DNA: TGTGCCAGTAGTATGGGAGGGACTTTCCAAGAGACCCAGTACTTC. This translates into CASSMGGTFQETQYF.

The rearrangement joins TRBV6-5 to TRBJ2-1, with D perhaps TRBD2 (5 bases). V was clipped by 7 bases and J by 5 bases, with 12 bases between them. The CDR3 sequence is 13 residues long. Germline V gives CDR1 MNHEY, CDR2 SVGAGI. The CDR3 here is CASIGLVNNEQFF. CDR3 nucleotide sequence: TGTGCCAGCATCGGACTCGTCAACAATGAGCAGTTCTTC.

The chain combines TRBV5-4 with TRBJ1-2; TRBD1 matches 7 bases. Germline trimming cut 2 bases from V and 5 bases from J; bases unmatched to any gene: 9. In germline, CDR1 is SGHNT, CDR2 YYREEE (reference sequence). This CDR3 region has 15 residues. The CDR3 loop reads CASSLTKGAEYGYTF. The DNA of the CDR3 is TGTGCCAGCAGCTTAACCAAGGGGGCAGAGTATGGCTACACCTTC.

V gene TRBV6-5 combines with J gene TRBJ2-1; 10 bases agree with TRBD2. V shed 3 bases, J shed 10 bases, and the junction held 9 bases outside the gene matches. The CDR3 runs to 15 residues. From germline, CDR1 is MNHEY and CDR2 SVGAGI. The CDR3 DNA follows: TGTGCCAGCAGTTATTCAGGACTAGCGGCAAGGGAGCAGTTCTTC. The encoded protein is CASSYSGLAAREQFF.

V and J are TRBV4-2 and TRBJ2-5; 12 bases align to TRBD2. CDR3 length: 17 amino acids. CDR1 and CDR2 (germline): LGHNA, YNFKEQ. Unmatched junction bases numbered 4, after V lost 0 bases and J lost 2 bases. CDR3 bases: TGTGCCAGCAGCCAAGAAGGACTAGCGGGAATTCAAGAGACCCAGTACTTC. Translation: CASSQEGLAGIQETQYF.

The genes are TRBV14 and TRBJ2-1; 15 bases agree with TRBD2. Germline values: CDR1 SGHDN, CDR2 FVKESK. Trimming cost V 2 bases and J 8 bases; bases outside gene matches: 10. The CDR3 sequence is 18 residues long. DNA for the CDR3: TGTGCCAGCAGCCAACCAGACCGAGGACTAGCGGGAGGGTATGAGCAGTTCTTC. Translation: CASSQPDRGLAGGYEQFF.

This rearrangement joins TRBV28 to TRBJ1-5; no reliable D call. CDR1 and CDR2 (germline): MDHEN, SYDVKM. V was pared by 7 bases and J by 7 bases, with 14 bases between. The CDR3 length is 13 residues. This CDR3 reads CASTNGINQPQHF. In DNA, the CDR3 is TGTGCCAGCACCAACGGAATTAACCAGCCCCAGCATTTT. Full variable domain (remainder filled in from reference TRBV28 and TRBJ1-5): DVKVTQSSRYLVKRTGEKVFLECVQDMDHENMFWYRQDPGLGLRLIYFSYDVKMKEKGDIPEGYSVSREKKERFSLILESASTNQTSMYLCASTNGINQPQHFGDGTRLSIL.

This chain joins TRBV19 and TRBJ2-3; 11 nucleotides align to TRBD2. Germline CDR1 LNHDA, CDR2 SQIVND (reference sequence). J gave up 4 bases and V 6 bases, and 6 bases lay outside the gene matches. This CDR3 is 15 amino acids long. CDR3 loop: CASSFSGRAADTQYF. The CDR3 DNA reads TGTGCCAGTAGCTTTAGCGGGAGGGCCGCAGATACGCAGTATTTT.

The gene calls are TRBV21-1 and TRBJ1-5. TRBV21-1 is described as a pseudogene. The CDR3 length is 15 residues. CDR3 in amino acids: CASSTRKLGDQPQHF. The CDR3, as DNA: TGTGCCAGCAGCACTCGGAAACTTGGGGATCAGCCCCAGCATTTT.

V usage is TRBV5-4 and J usage is TRBJ2-5; D is undetermined. The V end lost 7 bases, the J end lost 2 bases, and 6 bases lay between the germline ends. The germline gives CDR1 SGHNT, CDR2 YYREEE (reference sequence). The CDR3 is 11 amino acids. The CDR3 DNA is TGTGCCAGCTCGACTCAAGAGACCCAGTACTTC. As protein: CASSTQETQYF.

V and J are TRBV28 and TRBJ2-7; 7 bases fit TRBD2. The CDR3 runs to 16 residues. The V and J ends lost 3 bases and 0 bases, in that order; junction bases with no gene match: 8. The germline gives CDR1 MDHEN, CDR2 SYDVKM. CDR3 protein: CASSFHLAALSYEQYF. The CDR3 nucleotides read TGTGCCAGCAGTTTTCATCTAGCGGCGCTCTCCTACGAGCAGTACTTC.

The CDR3 DNA is TGTGCCAGCACCCAGACGACAGGGAGATTGGGCGAGCAGTACTTC. Residues: CASTQTTGRLGEQYF. The chain employs TRBV27 and TRBJ2-7, with 7 bases lining up with TRBD1. This CDR3 is 15 amino acids long. The germline gives CDR1 MNHEY, CDR2 SMNVEV (reference sequence). The V gene end was trimmed by 7 bases and the J gene end by 6 bases; junction bases not matched to a gene: 15.

The chain links TRBV9 to TRBJ2-3; D not resolved. V was clipped by 0 bases and J by 0 bases, with 5 bases between them. CDR3 length: 14 residues. From germline, CDR1 is SGDLS and CDR2 YYNGEE. Written as DNA, the CDR3 is TGTGCCAGCAGCGTAGGAACGAGCACAGATACGCAGTATTTT. It is translated as CASSVGTSTDTQYF.

V usage is TRBV7-2 and J usage is TRBJ2-3, with 11 bases fitting TRBD2. In germline, CDR1 is SGHTA, CDR2 FQGNSA. This CDR3 has 15 amino acids. V trimming: 5 bases; J trimming: 5 bases; junction bases outside the gene matches: 6. Here the CDR3 DNA reads TGTGCCAGCAGCCCCCCCGGGACTAGCGGAGATACGCAGTATTTT. Translation: CASSPPGTSGDTQYF.

V and J are TRBV18 and TRBJ2-7; D is unclear. Deletions cut 4 bases from V and 2 bases from J, with 15 bases between. CDR1 and CDR2 from the germline V gene are KGHSH and LQKENI. CDR3 length equals 15 residues. CDR3 nucleotides: TGTGCCAGCTCACGCCCGAATCGAATAACCTACGAGCAGTACTTC. Its protein product is CASSRPNRITYEQYF.